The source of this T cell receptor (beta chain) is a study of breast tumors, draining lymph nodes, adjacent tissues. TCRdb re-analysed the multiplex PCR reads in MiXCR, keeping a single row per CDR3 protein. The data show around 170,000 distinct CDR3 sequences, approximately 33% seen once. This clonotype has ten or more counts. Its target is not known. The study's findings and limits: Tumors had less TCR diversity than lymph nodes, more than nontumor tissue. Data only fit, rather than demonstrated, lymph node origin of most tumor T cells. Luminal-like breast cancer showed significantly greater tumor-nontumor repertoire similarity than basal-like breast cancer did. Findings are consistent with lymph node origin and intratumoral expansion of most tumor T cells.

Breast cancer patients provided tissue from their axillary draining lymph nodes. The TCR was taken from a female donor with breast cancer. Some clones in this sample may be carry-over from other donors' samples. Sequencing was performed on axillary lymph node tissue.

The CDR3 DNA is TGCAGTGCGGGGACTAGCGGGAGGTACGAGCAGTACTTC. Amino acid sequence: CSAGTSGRYEQYF. V and J are TRBV20-1 and TRBJ2-7, with 15 positions matching TRBD2. The CDR3 totals 13 residues. The V gene end was trimmed by 6 bases and the J gene end by 4 bases; junction bases not matched to a gene: 1. Germline CDR1 reads DFQATT; CDR2 reads SNEGSKA (reference sequence).